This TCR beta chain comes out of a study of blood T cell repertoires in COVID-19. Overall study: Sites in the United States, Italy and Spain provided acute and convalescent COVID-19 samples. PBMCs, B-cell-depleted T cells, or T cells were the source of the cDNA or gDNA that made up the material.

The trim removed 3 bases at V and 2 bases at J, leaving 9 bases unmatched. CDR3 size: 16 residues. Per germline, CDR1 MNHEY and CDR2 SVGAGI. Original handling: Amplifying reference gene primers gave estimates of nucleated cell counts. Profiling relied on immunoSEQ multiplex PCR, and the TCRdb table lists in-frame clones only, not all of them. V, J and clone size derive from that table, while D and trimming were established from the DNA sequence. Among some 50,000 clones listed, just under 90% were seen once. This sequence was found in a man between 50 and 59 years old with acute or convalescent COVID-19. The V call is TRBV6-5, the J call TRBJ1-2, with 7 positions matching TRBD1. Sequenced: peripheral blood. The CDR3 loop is CASSYTLGTENYGYTF. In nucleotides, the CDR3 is TGTGCCAGCAGTTATACCCTCGGGACAGAAAACTATGGCTACACCTTC.